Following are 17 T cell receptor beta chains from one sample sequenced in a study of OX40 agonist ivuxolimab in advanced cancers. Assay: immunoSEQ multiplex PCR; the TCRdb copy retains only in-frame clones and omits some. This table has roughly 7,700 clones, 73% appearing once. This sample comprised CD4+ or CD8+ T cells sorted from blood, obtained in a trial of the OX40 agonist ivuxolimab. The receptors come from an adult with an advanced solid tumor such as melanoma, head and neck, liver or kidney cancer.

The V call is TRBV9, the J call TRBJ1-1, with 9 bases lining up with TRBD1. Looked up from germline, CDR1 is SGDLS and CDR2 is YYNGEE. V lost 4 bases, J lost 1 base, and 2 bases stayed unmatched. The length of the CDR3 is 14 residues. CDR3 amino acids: CASSTGGRNTEAFF. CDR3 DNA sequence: TGTGCCAGCAGCACAGGGGGCAGGAACACTGAAGCTTTCTTT.

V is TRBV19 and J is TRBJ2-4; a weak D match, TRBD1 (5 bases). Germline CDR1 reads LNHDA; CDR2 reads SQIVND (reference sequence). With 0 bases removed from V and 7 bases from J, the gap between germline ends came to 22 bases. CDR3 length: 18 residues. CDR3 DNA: TGTGCCAGTAGTATAGATCTCGGGCAGGGATTAAAGTGGAACATTCAGTACTTC. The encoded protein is CASSIDLGQGLKWNIQYF.

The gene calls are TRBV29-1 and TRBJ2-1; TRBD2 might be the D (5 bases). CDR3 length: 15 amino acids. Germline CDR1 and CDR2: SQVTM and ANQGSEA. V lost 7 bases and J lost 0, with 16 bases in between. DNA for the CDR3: TGCAGCGCCTCCTCGCGGGCCCTCTCCTACAATGAGCAGTTCTTC. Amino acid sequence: CSASSRALSYNEQFF.

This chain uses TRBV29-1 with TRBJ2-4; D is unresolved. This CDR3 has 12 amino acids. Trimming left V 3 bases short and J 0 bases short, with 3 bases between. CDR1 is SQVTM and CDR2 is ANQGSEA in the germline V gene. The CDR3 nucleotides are TGCAGCGTTGAGGTAGCCAAAAACATTCAGTACTTC. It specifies CSVEVAKNIQYF. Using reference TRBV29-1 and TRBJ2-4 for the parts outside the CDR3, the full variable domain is SAVISQKPSRDICQRGTSLTIQCQVDSQVTMMFWYRQQPGQSLTLIATANQGSEATYESGFVIDKFPISRPNLTFSTLTVSNMSPEDSSIYLCSVEVAKNIQYFGAGTRLSVL.

The CDR3 sequence: CASSYSLEGYYGYTF. CDR3 nucleotide sequence: TGTGCCAGCAGTTACTCTTTGGAGGGTTACTATGGCTACACCTTC. The chain has TRBV6-5 and TRBJ1-2, with D unclear. V gave up 0 bases and J gave up 3 bases, with 11 bases separating them. CDR1 and CDR2 (germline): MNHEY, SVGAGI. CDR3 length: 15 amino acids.

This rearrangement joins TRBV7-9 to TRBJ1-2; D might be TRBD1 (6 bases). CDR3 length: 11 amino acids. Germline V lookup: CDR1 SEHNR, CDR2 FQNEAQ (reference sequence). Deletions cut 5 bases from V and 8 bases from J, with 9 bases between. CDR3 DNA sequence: TGTGCCAGCAGCCTCGGACAGGGCTACACCTTC. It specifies CASSLGQGYTF.

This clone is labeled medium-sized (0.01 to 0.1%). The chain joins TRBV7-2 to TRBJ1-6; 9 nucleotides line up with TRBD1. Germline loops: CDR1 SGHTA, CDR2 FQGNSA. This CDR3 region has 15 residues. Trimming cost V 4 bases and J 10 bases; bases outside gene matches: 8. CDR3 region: CASSYATGGDSPLHF. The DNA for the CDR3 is TGTGCCAGCAGCTACGCGACAGGGGGAGACTCACCCCTCCACTTT. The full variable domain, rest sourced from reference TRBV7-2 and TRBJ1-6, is GAGVSQSPSNKVTEKGKDVELRCDPISGHTALYWYRQSLGQGLEFLIYFQGNSAPDKSGLPSDRFSAERTGGSVSTLTIQRTQQEDSAVYLCASSYATGGDSPLHFGNGTRLTVT.

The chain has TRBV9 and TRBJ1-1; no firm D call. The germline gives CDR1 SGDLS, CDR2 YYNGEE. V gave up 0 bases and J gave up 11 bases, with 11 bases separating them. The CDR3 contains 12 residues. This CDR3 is CASSVGGEAAFF. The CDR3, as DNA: TGTGCCAGCAGCGTAGGAGGCGAAGCGGCTTTCTTT.

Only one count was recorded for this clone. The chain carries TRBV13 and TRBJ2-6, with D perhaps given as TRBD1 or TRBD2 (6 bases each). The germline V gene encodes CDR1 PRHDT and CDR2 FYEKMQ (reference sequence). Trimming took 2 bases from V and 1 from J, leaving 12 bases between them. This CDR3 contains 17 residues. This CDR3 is CASSLRGARSGANVLTF. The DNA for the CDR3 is TGTGCCAGCAGCTTAAGGGGGGCGAGGTCTGGGGCCAACGTCCTGACTTTC.

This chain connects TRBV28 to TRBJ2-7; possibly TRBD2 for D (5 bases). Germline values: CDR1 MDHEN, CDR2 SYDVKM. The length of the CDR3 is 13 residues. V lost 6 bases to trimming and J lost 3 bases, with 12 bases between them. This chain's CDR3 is CASRLGWVYEQYF. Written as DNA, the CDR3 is TGTGCCAGCAGACTAGGGTGGGTCTACGAGCAGTACTTC.

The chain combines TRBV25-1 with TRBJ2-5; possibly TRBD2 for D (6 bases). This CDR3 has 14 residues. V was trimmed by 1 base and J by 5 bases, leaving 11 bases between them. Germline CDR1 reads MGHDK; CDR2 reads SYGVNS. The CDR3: CASSESGLLETQYF. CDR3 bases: TGTGCCAGCAGTGAATCGGGACTGCTGGAGACCCAGTACTTC.

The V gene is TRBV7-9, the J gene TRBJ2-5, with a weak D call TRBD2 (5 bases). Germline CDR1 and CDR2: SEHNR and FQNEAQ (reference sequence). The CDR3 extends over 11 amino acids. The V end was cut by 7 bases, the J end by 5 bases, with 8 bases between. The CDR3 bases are TGTGCCAGCATGAGGGTGGAGACCCAGTACTTC. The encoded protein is CASMRVETQYF.

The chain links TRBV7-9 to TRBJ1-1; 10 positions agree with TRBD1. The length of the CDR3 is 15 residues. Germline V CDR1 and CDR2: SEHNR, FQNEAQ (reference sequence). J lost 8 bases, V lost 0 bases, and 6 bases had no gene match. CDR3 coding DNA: TGTGCCAGCAGCTTAGCGTGGGACAGGGGTCCCGAAGCTTTCTTT. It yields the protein CASSLAWDRGPEAFF.

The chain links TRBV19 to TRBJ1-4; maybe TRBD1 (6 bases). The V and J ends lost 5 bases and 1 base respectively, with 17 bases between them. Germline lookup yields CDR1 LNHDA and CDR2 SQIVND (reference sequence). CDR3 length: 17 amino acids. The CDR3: CASSFLGQSLTNEKLFF. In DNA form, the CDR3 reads TGTGCCAGTAGTTTCCTCGGACAGAGTCTAACTAATGAAAAACTGTTTTTT.

CDR3 residues: CSVRGGSISYNEQFF. The CDR3 nucleotides are TGCAGCGTCCGAGGCGGGAGTATCTCCTACAATGAGCAGTTCTTC. This sequence joins TRBV29-1 and TRBJ2-1; 7 nucleotides line up with TRBD2. Losses at the gene ends were 6 bases for V and 0 bases for J; bases not matched to a gene: 8. CDR1 SQVTM and CDR2 ANQGSEA come from the germline V gene. CDR3 length: 15 residues.

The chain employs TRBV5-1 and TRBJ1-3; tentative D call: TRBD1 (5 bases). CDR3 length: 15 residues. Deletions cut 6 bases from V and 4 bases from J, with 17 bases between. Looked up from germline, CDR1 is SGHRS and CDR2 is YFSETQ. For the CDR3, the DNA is TGCGCCAGCACCATTTCGGTCGGGGACGGAAACACCATATATTTT. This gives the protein CASTISVGDGNTIYF.

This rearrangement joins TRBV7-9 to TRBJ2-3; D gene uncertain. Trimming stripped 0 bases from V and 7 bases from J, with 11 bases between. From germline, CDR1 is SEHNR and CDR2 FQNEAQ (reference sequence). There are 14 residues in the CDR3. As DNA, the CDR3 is TGTGCCAGCAGCTTAGCTAGGGAACAAAATACGCAGTATTTT. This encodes CASSLAREQNTQYF.